This T cell receptor (beta chain) was sequenced in a study of T cell clonality in common variable immunodeficiency (dated by TCRdb to between 2014 and 2017). General conclusions and limits of the study: CVID TCRbeta sequences were reported to have fewer deletions and N-nucleotide insertions and to lack highly modified clones with 13 or more V deletions. Correlations between repertoire features and clinical complications were limited by patient heterogeneity within the CVID cohort. Despite equal DNA input, controls averaged about 81,820 unique sequences per sample versus 30,000 to 40,000 in CVID samples. Fewer TCRbeta clones were shared among CVID subjects than among healthy controls (p < 0.0001). TCRbeta clonality was higher in CVID subjects than in healthy controls (t-test p = 0.018), and the increase was most characteristic of about a third of subjects. The authors noted that sequencing repertoires of T cell subpopulations would be needed to clarify what caused the increased clonality in CVID.

Both CVID patients and healthy controls were predominantly of Caucasian heritage. From each donor, about 5 to 8.5 ml of heparinized peripheral whole blood was collected. Genomic DNA from adults with common variable immune deficiency (CVID) and from healthy adult controls was used to sequence TCRbeta CDR3 repertoires. There were approximately 22 healthy adult volunteers in the control group (about 12 female and some ten male), ranging in age from roughly 20 to 66 years, with a mean age of around 31. Diluted blood was density-centrifuged over Hypaque 1077 or Ficoll-Paque to isolate peripheral blood mononuclear cells. Genomic DNA was extracted from unsorted mononuclear cells by Qiagen column purification or by a centrifugation-based method. Of note for this clone: Its cognate antigen has yet to be identified. The read ends 3 residues early relative to the CDR3; the germline J gene fills the gap.

CDR3 length: 12 amino acids, cysteine to phenylalanine. Sequencing covers 27 bases of the CDR3, shown here with the frame starting at base 1. The germline V gene (reference sequence) sets CDR1 to GTSNPN and CDR2 to SVGIG. Equivalent amounts of genomic DNA from CVID and control samples were used as sequencing input. For every sample, a 60 bp segment covering the rearranged TCRbeta CDR3 region was amplified and then sequenced. The immunoSEQ assay, a bias-corrected multiplex PCR combined with high-throughput sequencing, was used for TCRbeta amplification. The paper's data handling went like this. Each unique nucleotide sequence was treated as a clone and annotated with V, D and J genes, copy number and frequency. Sequences were labeled productive if in frame, and non-productive if out of frame or containing stop codons. As previously described, Shannon's entropy was used to calculate clonality. The predicted amino acid sequences of productive clones were used to derive mean CDR3 Kyte-Doolittle hydropathy. Scaled V gene usage was hierarchically clustered using Manhattan distance and complete linkage with the R hclust function. Clone sharing by CDR3 amino acid sequence was assessed by resampling 12 repertoires per group over 100 rounds. The repertoires were searched for around 70 published EBV-specific and roughly 240 published CMV-specific TCRbeta sequences. Analysis left out a couple of CVID samples that produced under 10,000 sequences, so fewer than 50 CVID repertoires remained. The source is immuneACCESS, and TCRdb retained only in-frame sequences with V and J called. Part of the clones is not carried over; for the studies checked, unresolved V genes explain less than half of this, and the remainder is unexplained. The DNA was the basis for D and trimming; V, J and clone size are from that table. The table notes about 64,000 clones here, none of them singletons. Around 1.7% of the sample is in the top ten clones.

The sample taken for sequencing was peripheral blood mononuclear cells. The source of this sequence is a person between 18 and 75 years old in good health. Here the chain combines TRBV30 and TRBJ2-4; the best D guess is TRBD1, with 6 bases matching. Here the CDR3 is given as CAWSSGVGGQYF. Incomplete CDR3 DNA: TGTGCCTGGAGTTCAGGGGTTGGTGGT.